Given below is one T cell receptor beta chain in context. This sample was taken from a study of early T cells in non-severe SARS-CoV-2 infection. TCRdb recomputed calls from the 5' RACE reads with MiXCR, one row per CDR3 protein. Altogether 65,000 to 80,000 distinct CDR3 sequences are present, 11% being singletons, with the ten largest covering 4.7%. The V gene end was trimmed by 4 bases and the J gene end by 9 bases; junction bases not matched to a gene: 7. The CDR3 has 14 amino acids. CDR1 SGHTA and CDR2 FQGNSA come from the germline V gene. Sequencing was performed on whole blood. The TCR sequence derives from an adult who was a healthcare worker with PCR-confirmed SARS-CoV-2 infection or an uninfected control (not recorded which). The chain is built from TRBV7-2 and TRBJ2-7, with TRBD2 identical over 12 bases. CDR3 residues: CASSWTSGEPRQYF. DNA of the CDR3: TGTGCCAGCAGCTGGACTAGCGGGGAGCCCAGGCAGTACTTC.